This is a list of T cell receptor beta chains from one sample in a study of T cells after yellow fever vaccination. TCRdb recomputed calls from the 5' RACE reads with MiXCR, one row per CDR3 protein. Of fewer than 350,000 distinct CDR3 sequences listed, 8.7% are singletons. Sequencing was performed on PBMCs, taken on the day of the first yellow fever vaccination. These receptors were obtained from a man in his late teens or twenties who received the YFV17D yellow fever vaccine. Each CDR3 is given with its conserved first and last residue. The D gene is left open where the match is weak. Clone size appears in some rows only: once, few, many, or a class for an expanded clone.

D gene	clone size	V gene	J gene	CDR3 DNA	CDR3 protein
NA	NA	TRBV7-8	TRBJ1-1	TGTGCCAGCAGCTTTATAAGCGGGGAAGGCGGCACTGAAGCTTTCTTT	CASSFISGEGGTEAFF
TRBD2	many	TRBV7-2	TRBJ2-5	TGTGCCAGCAGCTTTCGGCTAGCGGACCAAGAGACCCAGTACTTC	CASSFRLADQETQYF
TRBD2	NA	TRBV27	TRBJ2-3	TGTGCCAGCAGCAAGACCGGGACTAGCGGCACAGATACGCAGTATTTT	CASSKTGTSGTDTQYF
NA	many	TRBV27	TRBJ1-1	TGTGCCAGCGGCTTAGTACCCAAGGACACTGAAGCTTTCTTT	CASGLVPKDTEAFF
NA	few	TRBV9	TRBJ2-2	TGTGCCAGCAGCGTAAGGACGGATGGGATCACCGGGGAGCTGTTTTTT	CASSVRTDGITGELFF
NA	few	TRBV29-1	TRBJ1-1	TGCAGCGTTGAAAAGGGGGAGCGAGCTTTCTTT	CSVEKGERAFF
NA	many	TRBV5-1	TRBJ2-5	TGCGCCAGCAGCCGTGAAGAGACCCAGTACTTC	CASSREETQYF
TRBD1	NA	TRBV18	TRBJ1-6	TGTGCCAGCTCACACCAGGACAGGGGGTATAATTCACCCCTCCACTTT	CASSHQDRGYNSPLHF
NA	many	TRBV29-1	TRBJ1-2	TGCAGCGTTGAAGAGTGGGGACCTAACTATGGCTACACCTTC	CSVEEWGPNYGYTF
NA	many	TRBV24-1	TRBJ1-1	TGTGCCACCAGTGACTGGGTGACAGTGATGAACACTGAAGCTTTCTTT	CATSDWVTVMNTEAFF
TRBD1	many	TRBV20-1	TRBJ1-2	TGCAGTGCCCCGGGACAGGGGGCATTTGGCTACACCTTC	CSAPGQGAFGYTF
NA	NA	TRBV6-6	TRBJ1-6	TGTGCCAGCAGTTCTTTTTTCACCCTCCACTTT	CASSSFFTLHF
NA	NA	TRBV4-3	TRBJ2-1	TGCGCCAGCAGCCAAGAATCACAGGGAAGCTACAATGAGCAGTTCTTC	CASSQESQGSYNEQFF
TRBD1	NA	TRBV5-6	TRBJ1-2	TGTGCCAGCAGCTTGGGGACAGGACTTATTAACTATGGCTACACCTTC	CASSLGTGLINYGYTF
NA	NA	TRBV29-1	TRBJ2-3	TGCAGCATTTATAGGTACCAGATAGGCAGAAGCACAGATACGCAGTATTTT	CSIYRYQIGRSTDTQYF
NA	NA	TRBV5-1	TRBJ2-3	TGCGCCAGCAGCTTTGACGGACCCACAGATACGCAGTATTTT	CASSFDGPTDTQYF
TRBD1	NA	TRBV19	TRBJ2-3	TGTGCCACCCGGGACAGGGGCACAGATACGCAGTATTTT	CATRDRGTDTQYF
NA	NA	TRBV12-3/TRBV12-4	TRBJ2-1	TGTGCCAGCAGCTCCGGAGGGTGGAGGACCTCCTACAATGAGCAGTTCTTC	CASSSGGWRTSYNEQFF
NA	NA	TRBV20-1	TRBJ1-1	TGCAGTGCTAGGGCGGCGGAGGTAGCTTTCTTT	CSARAAEVAFF
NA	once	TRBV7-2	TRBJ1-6	TGTGCCAGCAGCCCGAGGAGGGACCGAAATTCACCCCTCCACTTT	CASSPRRDRNSPLHF
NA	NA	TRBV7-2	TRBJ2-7	TGTGCCAGCAGCTTACCCGGGACTTATCCCTACGAGCAGTACTTC	CASSLPGTYPYEQYF
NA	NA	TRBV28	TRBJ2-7	TGTGCCAGCAGTTTAAGTAGTGTCGGCCACTCCTACGAGCAGTACTTC	CASSLSSVGHSYEQYF
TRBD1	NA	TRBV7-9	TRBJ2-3	TGTGCCAGCAGCTCCGCCTGGGACAGGGAAAACACAGATACGCAGTATTTT	CASSSAWDRENTDTQYF
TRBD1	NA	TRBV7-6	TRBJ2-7	TGTGCCAGCAGCTCGCGACAGGGGGACTACGAGCAGTACTTC	CASSSRQGDYEQYF
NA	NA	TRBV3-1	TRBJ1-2	TGTGCCAGCAGCCAAGTTCCAGACAGTAGATATGGCTACACCTTC	CASSQVPDSRYGYTF
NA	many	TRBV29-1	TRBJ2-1	TGCAGCGTTCAGGACAGCTACAATGAGCAGTTCTTC	CSVQDSYNEQFF
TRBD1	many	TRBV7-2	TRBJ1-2	TGTGCCAGCAGCTACCGACAGGGGGATGGCTACACCTTC	CASSYRQGDGYTF
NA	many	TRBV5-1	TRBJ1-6	TGCGCCAGCAGCTCGGACATTTTGACCCTCCACTTT	CASSSDILTLHF
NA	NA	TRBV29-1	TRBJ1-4	TGCAGCGCCGGTTGGTCGGGGGAAAAACTGTTTTTT	CSAGWSGEKLFF
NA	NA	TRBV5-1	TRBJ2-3	TGCGCCAGCAGCTTGGGGGAGACAGATACGCAGTATTTT	CASSLGETDTQYF
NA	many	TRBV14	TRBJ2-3	TGTGCCAGCAGCCAAGAAGGGTTCTATACGCAGTATTTT	CASSQEGFYTQYF
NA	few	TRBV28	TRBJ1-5	TGTGCCAGCAGTTTGGGTACTGATCAGCCCCAGCATTTT	CASSLGTDQPQHF
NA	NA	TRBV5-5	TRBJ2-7	TGTGCCAGCAGCTTGCCTGGGAGTAGCTCCTACGAGCAGTACTTC	CASSLPGSSSYEQYF
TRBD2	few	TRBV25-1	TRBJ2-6	TGTGCCAGCAGTGAAATCGGGGGGGCGCCAGGGGCCAACGTCCTGACTTTC	CASSEIGGAPGANVLTF
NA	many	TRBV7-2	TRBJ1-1	TGTGCCAGCAGCTCTACAGGGAATGAAGCTTTCTTT	CASSSTGNEAFF
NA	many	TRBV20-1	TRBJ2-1	TGCAGTGCTCGGAGATTCGGGGCTTACAATGAGCAGTTCTTC	CSARRFGAYNEQFF
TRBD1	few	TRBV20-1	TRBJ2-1	TGCAGTGCTACAGGACAGGGCGTTTGGCGGCAGTTCTTC	CSATGQGVWRQFF
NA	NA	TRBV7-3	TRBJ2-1	TGTGCCAGCAGCTTAACTGCGGCGACTAATATTAATGAGCAGTTCTTC	CASSLTAATNINEQFF
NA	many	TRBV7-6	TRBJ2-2	TGTGCCAGCAGGCAGGGTACCTTAAACACCGGGGAGCTGTTTTTT	CASRQGTLNTGELFF
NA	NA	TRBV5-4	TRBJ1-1	TGTGCCAGCAGTTACACAGGGTCCGCTGAAGCTTTCTTT	CASSYTGSAEAFF
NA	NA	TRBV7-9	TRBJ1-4	TGTGCCAGCAGCGTTTGGAATGAAAAACTGTTTTTT	CASSVWNEKLFF
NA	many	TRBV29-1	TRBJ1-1	TGCAGCGTTGATCGCAGCACTGAAGCTTTCTTT	CSVDRSTEAFF
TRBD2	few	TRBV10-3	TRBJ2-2	TGTGCCGTTAGCCGGGGGGACGGGGAGCTGTTTTTT	CAVSRGDGELFF
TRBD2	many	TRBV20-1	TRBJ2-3	TGCAGTGCTACTAGCGGGGGGGATACGCAGTATTTT	CSATSGGDTQYF